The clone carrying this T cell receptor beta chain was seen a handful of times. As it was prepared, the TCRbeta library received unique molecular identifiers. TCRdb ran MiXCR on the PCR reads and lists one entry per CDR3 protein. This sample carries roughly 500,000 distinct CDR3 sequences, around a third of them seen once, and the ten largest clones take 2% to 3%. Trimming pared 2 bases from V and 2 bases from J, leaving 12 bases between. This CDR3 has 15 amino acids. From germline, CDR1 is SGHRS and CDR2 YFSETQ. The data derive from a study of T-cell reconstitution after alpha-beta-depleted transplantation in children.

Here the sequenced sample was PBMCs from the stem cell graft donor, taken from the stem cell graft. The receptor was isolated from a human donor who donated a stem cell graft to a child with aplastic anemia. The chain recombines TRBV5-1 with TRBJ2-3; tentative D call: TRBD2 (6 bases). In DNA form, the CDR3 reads TGCGCCAGCAGCTTTGGAGGGACCTACACAGATACGCAGTATTTT. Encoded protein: CASSFGGTYTDTQYF. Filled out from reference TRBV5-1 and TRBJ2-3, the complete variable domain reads KAGVTQTPRYLIKTRGQQVTLSCSPISGHRSVSWYQQTPGQGLQFLFEYFSETQRNKGNFPGRFSGRQFSNSRSEMNVSTLELGDSALYLCASSFGGTYTDTQYFGPGTRLTVL.